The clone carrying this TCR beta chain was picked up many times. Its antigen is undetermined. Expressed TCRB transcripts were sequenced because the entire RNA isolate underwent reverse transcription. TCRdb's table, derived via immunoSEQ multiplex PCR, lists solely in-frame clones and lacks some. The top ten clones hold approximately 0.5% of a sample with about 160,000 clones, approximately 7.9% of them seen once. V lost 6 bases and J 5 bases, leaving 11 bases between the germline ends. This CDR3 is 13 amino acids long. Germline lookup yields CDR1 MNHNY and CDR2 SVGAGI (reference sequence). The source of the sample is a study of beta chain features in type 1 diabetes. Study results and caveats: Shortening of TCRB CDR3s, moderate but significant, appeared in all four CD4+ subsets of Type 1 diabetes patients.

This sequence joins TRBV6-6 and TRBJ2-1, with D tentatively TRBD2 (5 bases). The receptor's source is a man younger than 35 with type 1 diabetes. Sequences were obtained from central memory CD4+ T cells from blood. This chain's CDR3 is CASRWGVDNEQFF. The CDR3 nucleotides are TGTGCCAGCAGATGGGGAGTTGACAATGAGCAGTTCTTC.